One sample yielded the 16 T cell receptor beta chains listed below, sequenced in a study of cytomegalovirus exposure and HLA in healthy donors. Primers: 60 Vbeta forward and 13 Jbeta reverse. Profiling relied on immunoSEQ multiplex PCR, and the TCRdb table lists in-frame clones only, not all of them. Here the sample spans 55,000 or so clones, 75% to 85% being singletons. Sample: PBMCs. These receptors were taken from a female donor in good health and CMV-seronegative.

This sequence joins TRBV27 and TRBJ1-1; D is perhaps TRBD1 (6 bases). V shed 2 bases and J shed 0 bases, with 10 bases lying between them. There are 15 residues in the CDR3. Looked up from germline, CDR1 is MNHEY and CDR2 is SMNVEV (reference sequence). The DNA for the CDR3 is TGTGCCAGCAGTTTACTGAGGGGGATGAACACTGAAGCTTTCTTT. Protein product: CASSLLRGMNTEAFF.

The V call is TRBV5-1, the J call TRBJ2-2; 7 bases agree with TRBD1. V shed 7 bases, J shed 4 bases, and the junction held 19 bases outside the gene matches. The CDR3 length is 18 residues. Germline V gene data show CDR1 as SGHRS and CDR2 as YFSETQ. CDR3 region: CASSIWGQSVVGTGELFF. The CDR3 DNA reads as TGCGCCAGCTCCATCTGGGGACAGAGCGTCGTGGGCACCGGGGAGCTGTTTTTT.

V usage is TRBV9 and J usage is TRBJ2-5; the D gene is possibly TRBD1 (6 bases). The CDR3 sequence is 16 residues long. Trimming cost V 0 bases and J 5 bases, with 17 bases left between them. The germline V gene has CDR1 SGDLS and CDR2 YYNGEE. The CDR3 is CASSVGQAPSRETQYF. CDR3 DNA: TGTGCCAGCAGCGTAGGACAGGCGCCCTCCCGGGAGACCCAGTACTTC.

V usage is TRBV4-2 and J usage is TRBJ1-3; no definite D call. Trimming shortened V by 7 bases and J by 2 bases, and 18 bases separated the two germline ends. This CDR3 spans 16 amino acids. Per germline, CDR1 LGHNA and CDR2 YNFKEQ. The chain's CDR3 is CASTSLGTAAGNTIYF. CDR3 coding DNA: TGTGCCAGCACCTCATTAGGTACAGCGGCTGGAAACACCATATATTTT.

The chain has TRBV7-2 and TRBJ2-7; D call uncertain. V lost 5 bases and J 9 bases, leaving 17 bases between the germline ends. CDR1 is SGHTA, CDR2 FQGNSA, per germline. This CDR3 is 13 amino acids long. CDR3 residues: CASSLNFGEPQYF. The CDR3 DNA follows: TGTGCCAGCAGCCTAAATTTCGGAGAACCGCAGTACTTC.

V usage is TRBV9 and J usage is TRBJ1-1; a possible D gene is TRBD1 (6 bases). The CDR3 sequence is 14 residues long. V was trimmed by 5 bases and J by 4 bases, leaving 15 bases between them. Germline V CDR1 and CDR2: SGDLS, YYNGEE. DNA for the CDR3: TGTGCCAGCAGTTCAGGGGCGGGGGGCACTGAAGCTTTCTTT. The encoded protein is CASSSGAGGTEAFF.

The chain carries TRBV7-2 and TRBJ1-2; 9 bases fit TRBD1. This CDR3 comprises 15 residues. J lost 8 bases, V lost 2 bases, and 9 bases had no gene match. Germline-derived CDR1 and CDR2 are SGHTA and FQGNSA. The CDR3 region is CASSLRDREARGYTF. The DNA of the CDR3 is TGTGCCAGCAGCTTAAGGGACAGGGAAGCGAGGGGCTACACCTTC. Together with reference TRBV7-2 and TRBJ1-2, the CDR3 gives the full variable domain: GAGVSQSPSNKVTEKGKDVELRCDPISGHTALYWYRQSLGQGLEFLIYFQGNSAPDKSGLPSDRFSAERTGGSVSTLTIQRTQQEDSAVYLCASSLRDREARGYTFGSGTRLTVV.

CDR3 nucleotides: TGTGCCAGCAGTTTATGGCCTAGCGGGCAGGGCACAGATACGCAGTATTTT. Translation gives CASSLWPSGQGTDTQYF. V gene TRBV28 combines with J gene TRBJ2-3, with TRBD2 matching over 8 bases. V lost 0 bases to trimming and J lost 1 base; unmatched junction nucleotides: 6. The V gene's germline CDR1 is MDHEN and CDR2 SYDVKM. The CDR3 is 17 amino acids.

This rearrangement joins TRBV6-5 to TRBJ2-1; possible D gene TRBD1, 5 bases. The ends were cut back, 7 bases at V and 3 bases at J, with 13 bases in the middle. The CDR3 extends over 14 amino acids. The germline V gene has CDR1 MNHEY and CDR2 SVGAGI. CDR3 loop: CASTGAGFYNEQFF. The DNA of the CDR3 is TGTGCCAGCACTGGGGCAGGGTTCTACAATGAGCAGTTCTTC.

This chain links TRBV27 with TRBJ1-1; D is possibly TRBD1 (6 bases). Between the trimmed V and J ends, which lost 4 bases and 7 bases, there was a span of 7 bases. CDR3 length: 11 amino acids. From germline, CDR1 is MNHEY and CDR2 SMNVEV (reference sequence). CDR3 DNA: TGTGCCAGCAGTTCGGACAGTGAAGCTTTCTTT. This gives the protein CASSSDSEAFF.

The genes are TRBV6-5 and TRBJ1-2; weak D call: TRBD1 (6 bases). With 0 bases removed from V and 7 bases from J, the gap between germline ends came to 15 bases. Per the germline V gene, CDR1 is MNHEY and CDR2 is SVGAGI. CDR3 length equals 15 residues. This CDR3 is CASSYSFTGFGGYTF. CDR3 in DNA: TGTGCCAGCAGTTACTCCTTTACAGGGTTTGGTGGCTACACCTTC.

This clone was observed once. This chain links TRBV30 with TRBJ2-1; the D gene is possibly TRBD1 (5 bases). The CDR3 is made up of 12 amino acids. Germline loops: CDR1 GTSNPN, CDR2 SVGIG (reference sequence). The germline V and J ends were trimmed by 1 base and 8 bases, with 9 bases remaining between them. CDR3 sequence reads: CAWSGQGYEQFF. Here the CDR3 DNA reads TGTGCCTGGAGTGGCCAGGGTTATGAGCAGTTCTTC. Full variable domain (remainder filled in from reference TRBV30 and TRBJ2-1): SQTIHQWPATLVQPVGSPLSLECTVEGTSNPNLYWYRQAAGRGLQLLFYSVGIGQISSEVPQNLSASRPQDRQFILSSKKLLLSDSGFYLCAWSGQGYEQFFGPGTRLTVL.

This clone was seen a few times. This chain joins TRBV18 and TRBJ2-7, with 7 bases identical to TRBD2. CDR1 is KGHSH, CDR2 LQKENI, per germline. Germline trimming cut 0 bases from V and 2 bases from J; bases unmatched to any gene: 7. The CDR3 loop spans 16 amino acids. Written as DNA, the CDR3 is TGTGCCAGCTCACCACCGGGGGGGAAAGCAGCCTACGAGCAGTACTTC. Translation gives CASSPPGGKAAYEQYF.

The chain joins TRBV9 to TRBJ2-2, with a possible D match to TRBD2 (6 bases). Germline CDR1 is SGDLS and CDR2 is YYNGEE. V was shortened by 4 bases and J by 8 bases, with 27 bases between the two germline ends. This CDR3 has 18 amino acids. The CDR3 is CASSPTGASLGVRGELFF. The CDR3 DNA is TGTGCCAGCAGCCCTACGGGAGCTAGCCTGGGGGTACGTGGGGAGCTGTTTTTT.

The rearrangement links TRBV27 to TRBJ1-5; the D gene is possibly TRBD1 (6 bases). Germline assignment: CDR1 MNHEY and CDR2 SMNVEV (reference sequence). This CDR3 region has 15 residues. Trimming took 6 bases from V and 0 from J, leaving 12 bases between them. The DNA of the CDR3 is TGTGCCAGCAGCCCCGGGACACGTAGCAATCAGCCCCAGCATTTT. This gives the protein CASSPGTRSNQPQHF.

The rearrangement joins TRBV9 to TRBJ2-6, with 10 positions matching TRBD2. Germline V gene lookup returns CDR1 SGDLS and CDR2 YYNGEE. The trim removed 3 bases at V and 0 bases at J, leaving 6 bases unmatched. This CDR3 spans 18 amino acids. The chain's CDR3 is CASSAGLAANSGANVLTF. The CDR3 DNA sequence: TGTGCCAGCAGCGCCGGACTAGCGGCCAACTCTGGGGCCAACGTCCTGACTTTC.